This T cell receptor beta chain was captured by sequencing in a study of T cells in Graves' hyperthyroidism and ophthalmopathy. Researchers amplified the TCR beta CDR3 regions from RNA transcripts. Using the HTBI primer set, a first-round RT-PCR was run on the TCR CDR3. TCRdb reprocessed the multiplex PCR reads via MiXCR and lists one record per CDR3 protein. The data contain about 360,000 distinct CDR3 sequences, roughly 13% of them seen just once; the ten biggest clones take up 9.2%. This clonotype was seen many times. Germline loops: CDR1 MNHNS, CDR2 SASEGT. Deletions cut 8 bases from V and 4 bases from J, with 11 bases between. This CDR3 spans 13 amino acids. The definition of stable Graves' hyperthyroidism was no ophthalmopathy progression within 18 months.

The V and J genes are TRBV6-1 and TRBJ2-2; TRBD2 might be the D (6 bases). The receptor's source is a woman under 30 with Graves' hyperthyroidism. The specimen sequenced was blood. The CDR3 nucleotides read TGTGCCAGCCATTTGGGGGGCACCGGGGAGCTGTTTTTT. It is translated as CASHLGGTGELFF.